This is a list of T cell receptor beta chains from one sample in a study of shared clonotypes between healthy human individuals. Some clones are missing from TCRdb's copy, which holds only in-frame ones; the method was immunoSEQ multiplex PCR. The repertoire holds around 2,000,000 clones, with about 95% as singletons. Sequenced: naive CD8+ T cells sorted from blood. The receptors originated from a young man in good health. CDR3s include the opening cysteine and the closing phenylalanine or tryptophan. Each record gives: clone size, V gene, J gene, D gene, CDR3 length, CDR3 DNA, CDR3 protein. A D gene is named only where the DNA matches it firmly. A clone size is listed for some rows: how often the clone was seen (once, few, many), or a class if it is expanded.

size: -
V: TRBV7-8
J: TRBJ1-1
D: -
length: 15
DNA: TGTGCCAGCAGCCAAAGCGGTGGGGGGCACACTGAAGCTTTCTTT
CDR3: CASSQSGGGHTEAFF

size: -
V: TRBV6-1
J: TRBJ2-3
D: -
length: 13
DNA: TGTGCCAGCAGTGAAGTTACGACAGATACGCAGTATTTT
CDR3: CASSEVTTDTQYF

size: -
V: TRBV11-2
J: TRBJ2-1
D: -
length: 14
DNA: TGTGCCAGCAGCTTAGTGGCTAGCAGCAATGAGCAGTTCTTC
CDR3: CASSLVASSNEQFF

size: -
V: TRBV4-1
J: TRBJ2-1
D: -
length: 17
DNA: TGCGCCAGCAGCCAAGGTTCCGCGGGACTGACCTACAATGAGCAGTTCTTC
CDR3: CASSQGSAGLTYNEQFF

size: -
V: TRBV9
J: TRBJ2-5
D: -
length: 15
DNA: TGTGCCAGCAGCCCGTACGACAGCGCACAAGAGACCCAGTACTTC
CDR3: CASSPYDSAQETQYF

size: -
V: TRBV28
J: TRBJ2-2
D: TRBD1
length: 18
DNA: TGTGCCAGCAGTTTCTTGAAGGAGACAGGGTTCCCACCCGGGGAGCTGTTTTTT
CDR3: CASSFLKETGFPPGELFF

size: -
V: TRBV9
J: TRBJ1-5
D: TRBD1
length: 15
DNA: TGTGCCAGCAGCGTAGAGGGGACAGGGGATCAGCCCCAGCATTTT
CDR3: CASSVEGTGDQPQHF

size: -
V: TRBV5-1
J: TRBJ1-1
D: TRBD1
length: 14
DNA: TGCGCCAGCAGCTGGGACAGCCAGAACACTGAAGCTTTCTTT
CDR3: CASSWDSQNTEAFF

size: -
V: TRBV2
J: TRBJ2-1
D: -
length: 15
DNA: TGTGCCAGCAGTGCTAGTGGGGGGCACTACAATGAGCAGTTCTTC
CDR3: CASSASGGHYNEQFF

size: -
V: TRBV19
J: TRBJ2-1
D: -
length: 15
DNA: TGTGCCAGTAGTACTTATCAGGGTTCGGACAATGAGCAGTTCTTC
CDR3: CASSTYQGSDNEQFF

size: -
V: TRBV29-1
J: TRBJ2-7
D: TRBD2
length: 14
DNA: TGCAGCGTTCAGCCACTAGCGGGAAGCTACGAGCAGTACTTC
CDR3: CSVQPLAGSYEQYF

size: -
V: TRBV13
J: TRBJ1-1
D: -
length: 13
DNA: TGTGCCAGCAGCGGGGAGCAGGGGACTGAAGCTTTCTTT
CDR3: CASSGEQGTEAFF

size: -
V: TRBV29-1
J: TRBJ2-7
D: TRBD2
length: 15
DNA: TGCAGCGTTTTCGGGCTAGCGGGGGAATCCTACGAGCAGTACTTC
CDR3: CSVFGLAGESYEQYF

size: few
V: TRBV7-9
J: TRBJ1-1
D: -
length: 13
DNA: TGTGCCAGCAGCTCGCCAGGGAACACTGAAGCTTTCTTT
CDR3: CASSSPGNTEAFF

size: -
V: TRBV30
J: TRBJ2-7
D: -
length: 12
DNA: TGTGCCTGGAGTGTAGCCGTCTACGAGCAGTACTTC
CDR3: CAWSVAVYEQYF